This entry features one T cell receptor (beta chain) sequence. Its cognate antigen has yet to be identified. Base-call qualities are not available, and no considerably larger clone is one nucleotide away. The sample originates from a study of blood T cell repertoires in COVID-19 (dated by TCRdb to the early 2020s). About the full investigation: The collaborator samples originated in the United States, Italy and Spain and spanned the acute and convalescent phases of COVID-19. The material from the prospective study consisted of cDNA or gDNA derived from T cells, B-cell-depleted T cells, or PBMCs. The dataset comprised deeply sampled blood TCRbeta repertoires from subjects exposed to, actively infected with, or recovered from COVID-19. The repertoires were released in a freely available public database intended as a resource for research on the immune response to SARS-CoV-2. Samples came from the ongoing ImmuneRACE study (first 160 participants) plus 1,254 subjects from 6 global collaborators. Nearly every sample came with metadata listing a de-identified subject ID, COVID-19 status, age in years and sex. Where available, HLA class I and class II types were obtained from metadata supplied by the sample provider rather than from assay-based typing. The full study reports these points: The quantity of clinical and demographic metadata differed by source and by participant and was supplied without curation.

TCRbeta CDR3 regions were amplified from genomic DNA using the immunoSEQ Assay, a bias-controlled multiplex PCR. Regarding the original processing steps: The number of nucleated cells in each sample was estimated by amplification of reference gene primers within the assay. To quantify the absolute abundance of each unique TCRbeta CDR3 rearrangement, sequence reads were collapsed and filtered. For each sample, productive Simpson clonality was calculated as the square root of Simpson's diversity index over productive rearrangements. The clones in this table, taken by TCRdb from immuneACCESS, are in-frame only. Not every clone is retained; where verified, under half of the shortfall comes from an unresolved V gene, and the cause of the rest is unknown. For V, J and clone size, that table is used; D and trimming come from the DNA. Counted in this sample were roughly 200,000 clones; around nine tenths of them appeared once. The top ten clonotypes cover roughly 6.2% of the sample.

CDR3 length: 18 amino acids, cysteine to phenylalanine. The DNA shown is the 54-base CDR3, in frame from base 1. Another Seattle source contributed samples from volunteer blood donors who had recovered from COVID-19. Whole blood was collected in K2EDTA tubes by collaborating institutions according to the institutions' own protocols. Collaborator samples were shipped for TCRbeta analysis as frozen whole blood, isolated PBMCs, or DNA extracted from either sample type. This receptor was taken from a man in his 60s who had recovered from COVID-19. Sequencing was carried out using peripheral blood. The rearranged segments are TRBV1 and TRBJ2-3; the table gives TRBD2 as D, unverified against the DNA. TRBV1 is annotated as a pseudogene. This receptor has the CDR3 CTSSQGRPCGGPTDTQYF. The DNA reads as follows: TGCACCAGCAGCCAAGGGAGGCCTTGCGGGGGCCCCACAGATACGCAGTATTTT.